This T cell receptor (beta chain) was identified during a study of shared clonotypes between healthy human individuals. Study-wide context: Donor ages ranged 18 to 49 years: a couple of women, a few men.

CDR3 length equals 14 residues. CDR1 is SGHTA, CDR2 FQGNSA, per germline. J lost 0 bases, V lost 8 bases, and 6 bases had no gene match. Data came from immunoSEQ multiplex PCR; TCRdb stores just in-frame clones and leaves some out. This table has 450,000 to 500,000 clones, about 72% appearing once. The chain uses TRBV7-2 and TRBJ2-7; 8 bases map to TRBD1. This receptor was identified in a woman in her 40s in good health. Some clones in this sample may be carry-over from other donors' samples. Sequenced sample: PBMCs. CDR3 loop: CASQQGVSSYEQYF. DNA for the CDR3: TGTGCCAGCCAACAGGGGGTTAGCTCCTACGAGCAGTACTTC.